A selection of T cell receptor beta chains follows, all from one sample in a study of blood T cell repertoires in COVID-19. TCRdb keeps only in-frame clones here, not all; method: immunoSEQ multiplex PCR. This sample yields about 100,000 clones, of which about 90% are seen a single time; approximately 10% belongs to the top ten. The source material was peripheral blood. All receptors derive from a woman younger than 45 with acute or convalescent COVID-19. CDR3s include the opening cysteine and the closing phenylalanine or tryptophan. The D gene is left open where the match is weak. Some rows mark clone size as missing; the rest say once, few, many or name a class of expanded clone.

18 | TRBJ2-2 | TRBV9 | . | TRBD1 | TGTGCCAGCAGCGCCAAGTCAGAGGGACAGTCGAACACCGGGGAGCTGTTTTTT | CASSAKSEGQSNTGELFF
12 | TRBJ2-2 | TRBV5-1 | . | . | TGCGCCAGCACCGAGGGAGGCGGGGAGCTGTTTTTT | CASTEGGGELFF
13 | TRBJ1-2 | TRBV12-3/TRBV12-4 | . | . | TGTGCCAGCAGTTTAAGCGGGGCCTATGGCTACACCTTC | CASSLSGAYGYTF
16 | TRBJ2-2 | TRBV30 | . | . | TGTGCCTGGAGTGTAGTTGGGACAAACACCGCCGGGGAGCTGTTTTTT | CAWSVVGTNTAGELFF
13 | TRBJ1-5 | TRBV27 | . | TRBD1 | TGTGCCAGCAGGCTGACAGGGGCTCAGCCCCAGCATTTT | CASRLTGAQPQHF
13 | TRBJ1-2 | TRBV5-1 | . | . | TGCGCCAGCAGCTTGATTTTAGGGGATGGCTACACCTTC | CASSLILGDGYTF
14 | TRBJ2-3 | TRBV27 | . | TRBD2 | TGTGCCAGCAAACTAGCGGGGGGCACAGATACGCAGTATTTT | CASKLAGGTDTQYF
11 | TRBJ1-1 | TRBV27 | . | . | TGTGCCAGCAGTTCAGGACAGGAAGCTTTCTTT | CASSSGQEAFF
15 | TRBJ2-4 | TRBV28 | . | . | TGTGCCAGCAGCCTACCTTTGGGGGGAGGAAACATTCAGTACTTC | CASSLPLGGGNIQYF
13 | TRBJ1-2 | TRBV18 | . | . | TGTGCCAGCTCACCAGACAGAAACTATGGCTACACCTTC | CASSPDRNYGYTF
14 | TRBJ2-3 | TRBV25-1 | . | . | TGTGCCAGCACACGAGACTCCACCACAGATACGCAGTATTTT | CASTRDSTTDTQYF
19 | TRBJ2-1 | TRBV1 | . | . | TGCACCAGCAGCCAAGATCTTGGGGCGGCTAGCGGGGGACACGATGAGCAGTTCTTC | CTSSQDLGAASGGHDEQFF
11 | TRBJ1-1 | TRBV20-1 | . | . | TGCAGTGCCCCCAGGTGGACTGAAGCTTTCTTT | CSAPRWTEAFF
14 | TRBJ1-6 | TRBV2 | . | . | TGTGCCAGCAGTGGACAGTCCTATAATTCACCCCTCCACTTT | CASSGQSYNSPLHF
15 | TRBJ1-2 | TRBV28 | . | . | TGTGCCAGCTCGACCGGGACAAGAGGCTCCTATGGCTACACCTTC | CASSTGTRGSYGYTF
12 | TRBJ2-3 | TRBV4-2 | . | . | TGTGCCAGCAGCTCTAGCACAGATACGCAGTATTTT | CASSSSTDTQYF
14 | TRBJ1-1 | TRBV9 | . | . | TGTGCCAGCAGCGCCTACGCCGGGGACACTGAAGCTTTCTTT | CASSAYAGDTEAFF
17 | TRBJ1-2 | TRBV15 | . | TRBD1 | TGTGCCACCAGCACTAGGGTACAGGGGGCGGGAAGCTATGGCTACACCTTC | CATSTRVQGAGSYGYTF
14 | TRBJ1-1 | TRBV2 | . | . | TGTGCCAGCAGTGAAGGCAGGGGGAACACTGAAGCTTTCTTT | CASSEGRGNTEAFF
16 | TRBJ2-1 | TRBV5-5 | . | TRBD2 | TGTGCCAGCAGATGGACTAGCGGGGGCCCTTACAATGAGCAGTTCTTC | CASRWTSGGPYNEQFF
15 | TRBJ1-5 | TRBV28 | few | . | TGTGCCAGCATCAACCGGGAGGTCTACAATCAGCCCCAGCATTTT | CASINREVYNQPQHF
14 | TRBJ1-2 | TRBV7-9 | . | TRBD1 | TGTGCCAGCAGCCCGGGGACAGGGGGTAGGGGCTACACCTTC | CASSPGTGGRGYTF
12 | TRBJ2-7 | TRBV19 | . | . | TGTGCCAGTAGATCCGCTCGGGGCGAGCAGTACTTC | CASRSARGEQYF
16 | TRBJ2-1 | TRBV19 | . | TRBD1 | TGTGCCAGTAGTATAGGGGCGGACAGGACCTACAATGAGCAGTTCTTC | CASSIGADRTYNEQFF
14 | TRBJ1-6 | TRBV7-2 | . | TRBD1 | TGTGCCAGCTTTAGACAGGGGGCTAATTCACCCCTCCACTTT | CASFRQGANSPLHF
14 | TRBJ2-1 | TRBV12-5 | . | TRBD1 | TGTGCTAGTGGTTCGAGACAGGGGGGGGATGAGCAGTTCTTC | CASGSRQGGDEQFF
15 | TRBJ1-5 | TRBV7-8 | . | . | TGTGCCAGCAGCCCTACGAAGGAGATCCCTCAGCCCCAGCATTTT | CASSPTKEIPQPQHF
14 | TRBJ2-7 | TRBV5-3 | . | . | TGTGCCAGAAGCCGACGAGGTAGTTCCTACGAGCAGTACTTC | CARSRRGSSYEQYF